This entry features one T cell receptor (beta chain) sequence. Trimming pared 7 bases from V and 4 bases from J, leaving 17 bases between. The V gene's germline CDR1 is SGHRS and CDR2 YFSETQ. CDR3 length: 15 amino acids. This specimen comes from a study of shared clonotypes between healthy human individuals. Each replicate PCR on the sorted subsets used roughly 210 ng DNA (around 30,000 T cell genomes). Only in-frame clones appear in the TCRdb table, and some are missing; sequencing was by immunoSEQ multiplex PCR. Of under 2.5 million clones listed, around 92% are singletons. The chain uses TRBV5-1 and TRBJ2-2; D perhaps matches TRBD1 (6 bases). This sequence was found in a man in his late teens or twenties in good health. Some clones in this sample may be carry-over from other donors' samples. Sequencing used naive CD4+ T cells from PBMCs. The subset here: CD45RA+ positively selected. CDR3 sequence reads: CASSRDTLGTGELFF. The CDR3 DNA sequence: TGCGCCAGCTCCAGGGACACCCTGGGCACCGGGGAGCTGTTTTTT.